This T cell receptor beta chain was sequenced in a study of T cells in Graves' hyperthyroidism and ophthalmopathy. Researchers amplified the TCR beta CDR3 regions from RNA transcripts. HTBI primers drove first-round RT-PCR of the TCR CDR3. In TCRdb, the multiplex PCR reads were re-called with MiXCR into one record per CDR3 protein. The sample gives more than 450,000 distinct CDR3 sequences, about 20% of which show up once; roughly 44% is in the top ten. Germline-derived CDR1 and CDR2 are SGHRS and YFSETQ. The CDR3 has 16 residues. V was clipped by 4 bases and J by 0 bases, with 14 bases between them. For ophthalmopathy patients, the Clinical Activity Score was at least 3 and the NOSPECS grade at least 4; duration was under 3 months. Fresh peripheral blood, about 9.6 ml, yielded the PBMCs. This clonotype has a count of ten or more.

The chain combines TRBV5-1 with TRBJ2-1; D might be TRBD2 (7 bases). This TCR was sampled from a man aged 35 to 55 with Graves' ophthalmopathy. The specimen was blood. The DNA for the CDR3 is TGCGCCAGCAGCGGGGGCGGGGGCCTCTCCTACAATGAGCAGTTCTTC. It specifies CASSGGGGLSYNEQFF. Combining the CDR3 with reference TRBV5-1 and TRBJ2-1 gives the whole variable domain KAGVTQTPRYLIKTRGQQVTLSCSPISGHRSVSWYQQTPGQGLQFLFEYFSETQRNKGNFPGRFSGRQFSNSRSEMNVSTLELGDSALYLCASSGGGGLSYNEQFFGPGTRLTVL.